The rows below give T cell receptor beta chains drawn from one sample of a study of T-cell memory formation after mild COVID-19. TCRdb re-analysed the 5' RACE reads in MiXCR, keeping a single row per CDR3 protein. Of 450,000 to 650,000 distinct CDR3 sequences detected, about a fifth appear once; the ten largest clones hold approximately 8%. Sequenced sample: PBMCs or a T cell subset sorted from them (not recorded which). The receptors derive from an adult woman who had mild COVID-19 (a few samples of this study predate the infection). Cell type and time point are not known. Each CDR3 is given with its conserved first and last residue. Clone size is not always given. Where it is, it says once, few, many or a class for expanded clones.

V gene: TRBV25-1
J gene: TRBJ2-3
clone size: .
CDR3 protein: CASSFITRSNTTDTQYF

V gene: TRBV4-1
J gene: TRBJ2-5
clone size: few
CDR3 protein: CASSQVPTGKGKTQYF

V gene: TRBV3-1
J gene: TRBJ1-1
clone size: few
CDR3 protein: CASGRLNTEAFF

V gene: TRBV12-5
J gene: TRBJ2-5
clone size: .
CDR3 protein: CASANRGETQYF

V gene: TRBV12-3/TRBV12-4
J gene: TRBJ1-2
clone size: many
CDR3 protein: CASSLRGRLTNYGYTF

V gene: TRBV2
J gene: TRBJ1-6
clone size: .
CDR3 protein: CASKNGMGENSPLHF

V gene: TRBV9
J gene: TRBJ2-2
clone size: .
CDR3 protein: CASSVREHTNTGELFF

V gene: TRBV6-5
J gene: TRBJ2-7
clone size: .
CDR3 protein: CASRGNGQAYEQYF

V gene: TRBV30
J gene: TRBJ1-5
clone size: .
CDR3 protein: CAWSAGGGGQPQHF

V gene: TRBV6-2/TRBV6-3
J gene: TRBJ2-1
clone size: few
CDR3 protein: CASRPQFAGFYNEQFF

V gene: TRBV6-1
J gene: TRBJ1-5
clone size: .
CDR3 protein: CASSGPDGQNNQPQHF

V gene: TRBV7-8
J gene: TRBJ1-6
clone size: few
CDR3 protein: CASSSGRASSPLHF

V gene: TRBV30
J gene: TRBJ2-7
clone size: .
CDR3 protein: CAWSVLGTYEQYF

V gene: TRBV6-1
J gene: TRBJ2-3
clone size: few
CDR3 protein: CASSDRDRFTDTQYF

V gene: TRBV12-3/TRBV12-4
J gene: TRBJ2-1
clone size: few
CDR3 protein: CASSPGTPEFF

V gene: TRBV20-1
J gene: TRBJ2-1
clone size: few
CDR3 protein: CSAHTQGLYNEQFF

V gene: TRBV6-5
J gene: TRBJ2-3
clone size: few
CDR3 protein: CASSYFGSTDTQYF

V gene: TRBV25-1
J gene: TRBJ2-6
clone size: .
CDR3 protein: CASGPAGAGANVLTF

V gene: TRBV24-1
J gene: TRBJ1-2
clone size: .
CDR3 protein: CATSERGVEGYTF

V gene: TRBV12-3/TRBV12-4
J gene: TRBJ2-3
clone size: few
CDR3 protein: CASSAGRLSTDTQYF

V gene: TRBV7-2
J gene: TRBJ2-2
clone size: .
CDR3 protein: CASSLAGRTPYTGELFF

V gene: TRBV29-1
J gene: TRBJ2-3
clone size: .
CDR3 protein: CSVDEGGPGQYF

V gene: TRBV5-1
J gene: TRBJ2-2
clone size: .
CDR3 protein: CASSTAGAGELFF

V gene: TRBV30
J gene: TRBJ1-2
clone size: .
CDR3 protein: CAWSVGYIDYGYTF

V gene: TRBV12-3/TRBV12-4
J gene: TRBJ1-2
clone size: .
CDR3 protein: CASSTRQGGGYTF

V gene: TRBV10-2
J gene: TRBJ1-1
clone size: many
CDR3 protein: CASRAETGTSEAFF

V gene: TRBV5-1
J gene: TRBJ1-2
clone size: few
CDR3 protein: CASSSSNQPGYTF

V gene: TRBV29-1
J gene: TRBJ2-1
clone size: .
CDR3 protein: CSVEDLRSYNEQFF

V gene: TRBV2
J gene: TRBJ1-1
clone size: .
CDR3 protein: CASKNSGTEAFF

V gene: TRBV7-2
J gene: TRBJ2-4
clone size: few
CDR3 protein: CASSLDSGRAIF

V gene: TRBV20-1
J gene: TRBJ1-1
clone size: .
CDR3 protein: CSAPRTVNTEAFF

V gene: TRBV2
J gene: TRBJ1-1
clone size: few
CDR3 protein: CASSEEQITRTEAFF

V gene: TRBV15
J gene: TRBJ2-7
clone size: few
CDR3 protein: CATAILTSGSYEQYF

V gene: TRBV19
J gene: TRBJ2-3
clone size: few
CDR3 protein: CASRDRGRTDTQYF

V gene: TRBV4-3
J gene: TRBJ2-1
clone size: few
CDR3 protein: CASSQELAGVNEQFF

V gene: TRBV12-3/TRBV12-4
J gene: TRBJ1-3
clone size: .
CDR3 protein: CASSFPGQGLHF

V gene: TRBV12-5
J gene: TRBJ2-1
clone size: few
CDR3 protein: CASGPGQGSYNEQFF

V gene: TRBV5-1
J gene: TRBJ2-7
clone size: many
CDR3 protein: CASSPARGVTYEQYF

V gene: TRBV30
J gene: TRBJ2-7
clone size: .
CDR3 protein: CAWSRYGDEQYF

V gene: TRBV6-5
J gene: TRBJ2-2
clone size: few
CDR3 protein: CASIRDRASGELFF

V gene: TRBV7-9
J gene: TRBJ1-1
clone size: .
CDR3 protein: CASSSRAPPDTEAFF

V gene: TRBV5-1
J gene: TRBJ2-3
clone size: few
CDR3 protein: CASSYGSGGNTDTQYF